This T cell receptor (beta chain) was observed in a study of a mutant IDH1 vaccine in newly diagnosed glioma. Study-wide background: Treated patients had a mean age of 40.4 years and an approximately 60% male, 37.5% female split.

V was cut by 0 bases and J by 0 bases, with 6 bases left in between. CDR1 is SNHLY and CDR2 is FYNNEI in the germline V gene. CDR3 size: 15 residues. Clones were sequenced by immunoSEQ multiplex PCR, and TCRdb holds only the in-frame ones, with some missing. The sample lists fewer than 70,000 clones; around nine tenths were seen once. Time point here: week 11, during vaccination. Topical imiquimod was applied with each vaccine dose, which held 300 ug of mutant IDH1 20-mer peptide. With respect to this clone: What it binds is not known.

The sample in question was PBMCs, obtained from a glioma patient whose treatment included an IDH1 peptide vaccine. The receptor's source is a man in his forties or fifties with glioma. The rearrangement links TRBV2 to TRBJ1-5; D not certain. The CDR3 coding sequence is TGTGCCAGCAGTGAAGCGGAGCATAGCAATCAGCCCCAGCATTTT. Translated, it gives CASSEAEHSNQPQHF. Looking up the rest from reference TRBV2 and TRBJ1-5 gives the full variable domain: EPEVTQTPSHQVTQMGQEVILRCVPISNHLYFYWYRQILGQKVEFLVSFYNNEISEKSEIFDDQFSVERPDGSNFTLKIRSTKLEDSAMYFCASSEAEHSNQPQHFGDGTRLSIL.